These 7 T cell receptor beta chains originate from one sample sequenced in a study of cytomegalovirus exposure and HLA in healthy donors. A multiplex PCR was run with 60 Vbeta primers and 13 Jbeta primers. Here immunoSEQ multiplex PCR was the method, and the copy in TCRdb shows in-frame clones only, minus some. The sample carries 120,000 or so clones, 10% recorded once. Sequencing input: PBMCs. All receptors come from a woman aged 18-29 years in good health and CMV-seropositive.

This clone was detected only a few times. The J gene is TRBJ2-1, the V gene TRBV6-6; D not certain. This CDR3 contains 13 residues. V shed 2 bases and J shed 2 bases, with 4 bases lying between them. Germline assignment: CDR1 MNHNY and CDR2 SVGAGI (reference sequence). The CDR3 loop is CASSYAAYNEQFF. The CDR3 DNA sequence: TGTGCCAGCAGTTACGCGGCCTACAATGAGCAGTTCTTC.

This clone has only a few counts. The rearrangement joins TRBV2 to TRBJ2-7; D is unclear. CDR3 size: 10 residues. Germline CDR1 is SNHLY and CDR2 is FYNNEI. Deletions cut 5 bases from V and 3 bases from J, with 2 bases between. The CDR3 reads CASSRYEQYF. The DNA for the CDR3 is TGTGCCAGCAGTCGCTACGAGCAGTACTTC.

This clone showed up just a few times. The chain employs TRBV19 and TRBJ1-1, with D maybe TRBD1 (5 bases). The CDR3 totals 14 residues. The V gene's germline CDR1 is LNHDA and CDR2 SQIVND (reference sequence). Trimming removed 9 bases from V and 4 bases from J, with 18 bases in between. CDR3 amino acids: CASNRVIGATEAFF. CDR3 in DNA: TGTGCCAGCAACCGGGTGATAGGGGCCACTGAAGCTTTCTTT.

This rearrangement joins TRBV7-9 to TRBJ2-1; D might be TRBD2 (6 bases). This CDR3 spans 14 amino acids. CDR1 SEHNR and CDR2 FQNEAQ come from the germline V gene (reference sequence). V was pared by 0 bases and J by 8 bases, with 11 bases between. In nucleotides, the CDR3 is TGTGCCAGCAGCTTAGCCTTCGGGGGAGATGAGCAGTTCTTC. The encoded protein is CASSLAFGGDEQFF.

The chain joins TRBV7-9 to TRBJ2-7; 8 bases line up with TRBD1. After removal of 5 bases from V and 1 base from J, the junction contained 4 bases not matched to a gene. Germline CDR1 SEHNR, CDR2 FQNEAQ (reference sequence). The CDR3 is 14 amino acids. The CDR3 region is CASSGDRRSYEQYF. The CDR3 DNA sequence: TGTGCCAGCAGCGGGGACAGGAGATCCTACGAGCAGTACTTC.

This rearrangement joins TRBV5-6 to TRBJ2-1, with D possibly being TRBD2 (6 bases). V lost 3 bases and J 4 bases, leaving 11 bases between the germline ends. Germline V CDR1 and CDR2: SGHDT, YYEEEE. CDR3 length: 14 amino acids. CDR3 amino acids: CASSSAGPYNEQFF. The CDR3 DNA sequence: TGTGCCAGCAGCTCGGCGGGACCGTACAATGAGCAGTTCTTC.

In its sample, this clone was seen a few times. V usage is TRBV5-1 and J usage is TRBJ1-4; TRBD1 aligns across 8 bases. Trimming removed 7 bases from V and 8 bases from J; junction bases left unmatched: 10. CDR3 length: 14 residues. Per the germline V gene, CDR1 is SGHRS and CDR2 is YFSETQ. The CDR3 region is CASGPGGAGEKLFF. The CDR3 nucleotides read TGCGCCAGCGGACCAGGGGGCGCGGGAGAAAAACTGTTTTTT. Looking up the rest from reference TRBV5-1 and TRBJ1-4 gives the full variable domain: KAGVTQTPRYLIKTRGQQVTLSCSPISGHRSVSWYQQTPGQGLQFLFEYFSETQRNKGNFPGRFSGRQFSNSRSEMNVSTLELGDSALYLCASGPGGAGEKLFFGSGTQLSVL.